This TCR beta chain was identified in a study of OX40 agonist ivuxolimab in advanced cancers. Regarding the complete study: Ivuxolimab was a fully human IgG2 agonistic monoclonal antibody targeting the costimulatory receptor OX40 (CD134). Prior anti-PD-1, anti-PD-L1 or anti-CTLA-4 therapy was permitted, and checkpoint inhibitors had been received by less than 45% of dose-escalation patients. Among the roughly 54 dose-escalation patients, some 20 had hepatocellular carcinoma, roughly 15 melanoma, 9 renal cell carcinoma and 9 head and neck cancer. Peripheral TCRbeta sequencing aimed to test whether ivuxolimab altered TCR sequence diversity and caused clonal T-cell expansion. Intravenous ivuxolimab was administered to patients every 2 weeks at six dose levels: 0.01, 0.1, 0.3, 1.5, 3 and 10 mg/kg. Partial responses were achieved by three dose-escalation patients, of whom one had hepatocellular carcinoma and two had cutaneous melanoma. In the dose-escalation cohort, around four fifths of patients were male, and the mean age was 60 years with a range of roughly 23 to 79. The paper reports the monotherapy dose-escalation portion (N of about 47 patients) of the phase I ivuxolimab trial. The study at large found these results: Which antigens the clonally expanded peripheral T cells were specific for was not determined. After ivuxolimab, more expanded clones were found on average in CD8+ T cells than in CD4+ T cells. Clonal expansion of both CD4+ and CD8+ blood T cells was observed from baseline to week 6 at doses 0.1 to 3.0 mg/kg. Low levels of normalized T-cell clonal expansion were also seen in some patients who did not respond. In the 0.1-3.0 mg/kg groups, partial responders were among the patients with the lowest normalized peripheral clonal expansion, particularly in CD8+ T cells.

For sequencing of the TCRbeta CDR3 region, genomic DNA was extracted from the sorted cells. The immunoSEQ Assay was used for sequencing of TCRbeta CDR3 regions. TCRdb mirrors the immuneACCESS table, restricted to in-frame sequences. Some clones are absent from its copies; in checked studies, under half trace to an unresolved V gene, and the reason for the others is unknown. Recorded for this sample are fewer than 90,000 clones; approximately 91% of them occurred a single time. The top ten hold 0.25% to 0.3% of the sample. Patients with a history of autoimmune disease or receiving systemic immunosuppression were excluded from the trial. Peripheral blood for TCR sequencing was drawn from every dose cohort at baseline, at cycle 4 day 1 and at cycle 7 day 1. Samples came from an open-label, multicenter, first-in-human phase I dose-escalation trial of ivuxolimab. Adults with locally advanced or metastatic head and neck squamous cell, hepatocellular, melanoma or renal cell carcinoma were enrolled in the trial. Before TCR sequencing, CD4+ T cells and CD8+ T cells from peripheral blood were sorted into separate populations.

CDR1 and CDR2 (DFQATT, SNEGSKA) derive from the germline V gene (reference sequence). The trim is 7 bases for V and 1 base for J, with a gap of 7 bases between the germline ends. Counted from cysteine to phenylalanine, this CDR3 has 11 amino acids. Only the CDR3 DNA is retained, 33 bases long and in frame from the first base. A note on this clone: Which antigen it targets is not known. One base away there is no much larger clone; base qualities are not given.

This chain is built from TRBV20-1 and TRBJ2-5, with the identity of the D gene unclear. This TCR derives from an adult with an advanced solid tumor such as melanoma, head and neck, liver or kidney cancer. Sequenced material: CD4+ or CD8+ T cells sorted from blood, taken in a trial of the OX40 agonist ivuxolimab. The nucleotide sequence is TGCAGTGTACTACGCCAAGAGACCCAGTACTTC. It specifies CSVLRQETQYF.